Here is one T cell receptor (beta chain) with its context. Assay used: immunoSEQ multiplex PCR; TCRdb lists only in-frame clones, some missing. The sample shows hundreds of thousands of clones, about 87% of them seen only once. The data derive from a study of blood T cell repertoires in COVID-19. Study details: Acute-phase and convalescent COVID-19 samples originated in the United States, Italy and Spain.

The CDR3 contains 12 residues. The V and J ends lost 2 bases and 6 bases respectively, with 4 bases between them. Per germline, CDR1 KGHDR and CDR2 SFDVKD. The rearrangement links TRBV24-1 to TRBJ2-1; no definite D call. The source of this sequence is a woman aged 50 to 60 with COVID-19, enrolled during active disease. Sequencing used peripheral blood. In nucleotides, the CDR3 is TGTGCCACCAGTGATTCAATCAATGAGCAGTTCTTC. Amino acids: CATSDSINEQFF.